The T cell receptor (beta chain) described here comes from a study of blood T cell repertoires in COVID-19. The method was immunoSEQ multiplex PCR; TCRdb's version includes in-frame clones alone and lacks a portion of them. The table lists about 280,000 clones, around 90% of them singletons, with 6% to 7% in the top ten. Recruitment covered about 26 US areas and drew participants whose ages spanned about 18 to 90 years. Cohorts were assigned according to the clinical history that participants reported. The V gene end was trimmed by 5 bases and the J gene end by 3 bases; junction bases not matched to a gene: 2. Germline-derived CDR1 and CDR2 are MNHEY and SVGEGT. This CDR3 is 13 amino acids long.

The receptor's source is a woman between 35 and 50 years old who had recovered from COVID-19. V is TRBV6-2 or TRBV6-3 and J is TRBJ1-2, with TRBD1 identical over 8 bases. Sequenced sample: PBMCs or T cells enriched from blood (not recorded which). CDR3 sequence: CASSETGDYGYTF. For the CDR3, the DNA is TGTGCCAGCAGTGAGACAGGGGACTATGGCTACACCTTC.